What follows are 18 T cell receptor beta chains derived from one specimen sequenced in a study of CXCR3-negative and CXCR3-positive naive CD8 T cells. Whole-study results and caveats: Hydrophobicity of TRB CDR3s was greater in CXCR3-positive naive cells than in CXCR3-negative naive cells.

The libraries of TRB cDNA were constructed through 5' RACE using UMI labels. After re-calling the 5' RACE reads, TCRdb lists one entry per CDR3 protein, DNA absent. Its listing shows 120,000 to 150,000 distinct CDR3 sequences. The antigens for these receptors are not known. Sequencing used naive CXCR3+ CD8+ T cells from blood. Subset in this sample: CD45RO-CCR7+CD27+CD95- naive CD8+ T cells expressing CXCR3 (TNR3+). These receptors originate from a human donor in good health. Some clones in this sample may be carry-over from other donors' samples.

The rearrangement links TRBV29-1 to TRBJ1-1. In germline, CDR1 is SQVTM, CDR2 ANQGSEA. The CDR3 contains 12 residues. CDR3 amino acids: CSVEGLVAEAFF.

The rearrangement uses TRBV12-3 or TRBV12-4 and TRBJ1-3; TCRdb selects TRBD1, and the lack of DNA leaves this call unchecked. There are 16 residues in the CDR3. The CDR3 is CASSSWTGVTGNTIYF.

The V and J genes are TRBV29-1 and TRBJ2-3; TCRdb picks TRBD2, but there is no DNA to check that call. Germline values: CDR1 SQVTM, CDR2 ANQGSEA. This CDR3 region has 15 residues. CDR3 loop: CSVIEAGDSTDTQYF.

The chain's CDR3 is CASSMGQAYEQYF. The chain carries TRBV27 and TRBJ2-7; TCRdb proposes TRBD1, but this gene call is untestable without DNA. The CDR3 length is 13 residues. Looked up from germline, CDR1 is MNHEY and CDR2 is SMNVEV (reference sequence).

The chain has TRBV6-2 or TRBV6-3 and TRBJ2-3. CDR3 size: 12 residues. The V gene's germline CDR1 is MNHEY and CDR2 SVGEGT. CDR3 protein: CASSYDVDTQYF.

The chain recombines TRBV11-2 with TRBJ2-3; TCRdb returns TRBD1, unconfirmable since there is no DNA. Germline CDR1 and CDR2: SGHAT and FQNNGV. CDR3 size: 15 residues. The CDR3 here is CASSFGQGETDTQYF. The variable domain in full, with the rest retrieved from reference TRBV11-2 and TRBJ2-3, is EAGVAQSPRYKIIEKRQSVAFWCNPISGHATLYWYQQILGQGPKLLIQFQNNGVVDDSQLPKDRFSAERLKGVDSTLKIQPAKLEDSAVYLCASSFGQGETDTQYFGPGTRLTVL.

The V call is TRBV15, the J call TRBJ2-5; TCRdb's D call, TRBD1, is unchecked because there is no DNA. CDR1 is LNHNV, CDR2 YYDKDF, per germline (reference sequence). This CDR3 comprises 16 residues. CDR3 region: CATSREGDGESETQYF.

V and J are TRBV7-9 and TRBJ1-1. The CDR3 loop spans 13 amino acids. Germline CDR1 reads SEHNR; CDR2 reads FQNEAQ (reference sequence). The CDR3 reads CASSLDGYTEAFF.

The rearrangement uses TRBV7-2 and TRBJ2-1; the D gene TCRdb calls, TRBD2, cannot be checked with no DNA. Germline CDR1 and CDR2: SGHTA and FQGNSA. The CDR3 spans 16 residues. The CDR3 sequence: CASSLEPAGSYNEQFF.

The J gene is TRBJ2-7, the V gene TRBV5-1; with no DNA, the TCRdb D assignment of TRBD1 cannot be verified. Looked up from germline, CDR1 is SGHRS and CDR2 is YFSETQ. The CDR3 is 16 residues long. The CDR3 loop is CASSSPDRGPSYEQYF.

The rearrangement links TRBV5-5 to TRBJ2-7; TCRdb returns TRBD2, unconfirmable since there is no DNA. The CDR3 spans 15 residues. CDR1 and CDR2 from the germline V gene are SGHKS and YYEKEE (reference sequence). CDR3 region: CASSSRDYSAYEQYF.

The V call is TRBV6-5, the J call TRBJ2-1. CDR1 is MNHEY, CDR2 SVGAGI, per germline. The CDR3 sequence is 15 residues long. CDR3 residues: CASSDGINSRNEQFF.

The J gene is TRBJ2-2, the V gene TRBV28; TCRdb names TRBD2, which stays unverified in the absence of DNA. This CDR3 has 15 amino acids. Germline V gives CDR1 MDHEN, CDR2 SYDVKM. The CDR3 loop reads CASSLYRAVGGELFF.

The chain employs TRBV7-9 and TRBJ1-1. Germline-derived CDR1 and CDR2 are SEHNR and FQNEAQ (reference sequence). The CDR3 totals 15 residues. CDR3 region: CASSLVEGSSTEAFF.

This chain joins TRBV19 and TRBJ1-1. The germline V gene encodes CDR1 LNHDA and CDR2 SQIVND (reference sequence). This CDR3 comprises 14 residues. The CDR3 is CASSISSGNTEAFF.

This chain connects TRBV29-1 to TRBJ2-2; without DNA, the TCRdb call of TRBD2 cannot be checked. CDR3 length: 14 residues. From germline, CDR1 is SQVTM and CDR2 ANQGSEA. CDR3 loop: CSVQTSGQTGELFF.

CDR3 amino acids: CAIETGANEQFF. The J gene is TRBJ2-1, the V gene TRBV10-3; TCRdb lists TRBD1, though no DNA is available to test this call. CDR3 length equals 12 residues. Germline V gives CDR1 ENHRY, CDR2 SYGVKD.

V gene TRBV7-9 combines with J gene TRBJ1-1; TCRdb's D gene call, TRBD1, goes unchecked for lack of DNA. CDR1 SEHNR and CDR2 FQNEAQ come from the germline V gene (reference sequence). The CDR3 spans 14 residues. This CDR3 is CASSDGTVDTEAFF.